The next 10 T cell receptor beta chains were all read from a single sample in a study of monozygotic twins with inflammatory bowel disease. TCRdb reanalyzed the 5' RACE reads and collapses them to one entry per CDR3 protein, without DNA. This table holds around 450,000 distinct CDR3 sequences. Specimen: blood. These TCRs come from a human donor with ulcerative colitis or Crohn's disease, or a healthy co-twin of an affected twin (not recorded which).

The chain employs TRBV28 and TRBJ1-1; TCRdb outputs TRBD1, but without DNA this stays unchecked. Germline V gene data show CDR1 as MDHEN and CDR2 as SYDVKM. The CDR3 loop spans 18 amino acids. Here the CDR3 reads CASSLPDRGRSGGTEAFF.

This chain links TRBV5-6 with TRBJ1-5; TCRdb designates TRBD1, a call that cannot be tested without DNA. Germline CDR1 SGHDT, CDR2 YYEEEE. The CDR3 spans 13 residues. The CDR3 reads CASSLQGEQPQHF.

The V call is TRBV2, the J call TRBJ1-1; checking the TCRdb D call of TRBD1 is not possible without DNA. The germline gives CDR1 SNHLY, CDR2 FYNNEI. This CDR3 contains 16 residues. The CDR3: CASSEARGSRNTEAFF. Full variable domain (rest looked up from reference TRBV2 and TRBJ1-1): EPEVTQTPSHQVTQMGQEVILRCVPISNHLYFYWYRQILGQKVEFLVSFYNNEISEKSEIFDDQFSVERPDGSNFTLKIRSTKLEDSAMYFCASSEARGSRNTEAFFGQGTRLTVV.

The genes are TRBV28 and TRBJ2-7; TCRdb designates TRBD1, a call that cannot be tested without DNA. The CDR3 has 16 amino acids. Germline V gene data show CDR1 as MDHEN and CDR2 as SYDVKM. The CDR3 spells CASSFSPLGRSYEQYF.

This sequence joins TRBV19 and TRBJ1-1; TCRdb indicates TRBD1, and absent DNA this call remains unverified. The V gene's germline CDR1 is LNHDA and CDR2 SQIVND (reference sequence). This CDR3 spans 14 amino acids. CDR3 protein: CASIRTNLGTEAFF.

The CDR3 reads CASSSPHGSRETF. The chain combines TRBV7-6 with TRBJ1-2; the D call from TCRdb, TRBD1, cannot be confirmed without DNA. Germline lookup yields CDR1 SGHVS and CDR2 FNYEAQ. This CDR3 contains 13 residues.

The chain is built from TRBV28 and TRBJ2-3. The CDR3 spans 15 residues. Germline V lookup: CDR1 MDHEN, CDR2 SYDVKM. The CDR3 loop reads CASSRLNPATDTQYF.

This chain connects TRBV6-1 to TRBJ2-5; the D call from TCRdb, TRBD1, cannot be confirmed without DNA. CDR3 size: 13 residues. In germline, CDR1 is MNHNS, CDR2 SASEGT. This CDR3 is CASRNRAWETQYF.

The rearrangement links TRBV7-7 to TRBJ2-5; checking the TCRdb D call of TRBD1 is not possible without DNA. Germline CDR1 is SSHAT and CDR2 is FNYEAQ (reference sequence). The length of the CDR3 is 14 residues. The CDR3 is CASSQDSSQETQYF.

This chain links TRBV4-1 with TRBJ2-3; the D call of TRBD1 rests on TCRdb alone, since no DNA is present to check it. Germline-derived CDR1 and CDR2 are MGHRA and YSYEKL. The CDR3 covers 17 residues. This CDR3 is CASSQEGRGLSTDTQYF.